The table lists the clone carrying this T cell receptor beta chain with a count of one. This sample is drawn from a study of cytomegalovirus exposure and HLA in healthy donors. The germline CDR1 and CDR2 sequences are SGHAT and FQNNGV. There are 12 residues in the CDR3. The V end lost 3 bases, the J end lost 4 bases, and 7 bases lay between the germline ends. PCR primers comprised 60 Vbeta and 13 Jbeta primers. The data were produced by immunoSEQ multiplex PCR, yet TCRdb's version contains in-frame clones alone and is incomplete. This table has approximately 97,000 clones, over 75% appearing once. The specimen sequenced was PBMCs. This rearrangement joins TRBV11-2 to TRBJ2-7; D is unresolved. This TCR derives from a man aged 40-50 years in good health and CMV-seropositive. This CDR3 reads CASSLGSYEQYF. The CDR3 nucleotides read TGTGCCAGCAGCTTGGGCTCGTACGAGCAGTACTTC.